This T cell receptor (beta chain) was observed in a study of T cell repertoires in cytomegalovirus infection. On this clonotype: Its antigen remains unknown.

TCRdb re-called the reads with MiXCR, one entry per CDR3 protein. The sample carries some 130,000 distinct CDR3 sequences, under 30% recorded once. The CDR3 loop spans 15 amino acids. V shed 5 bases, J shed 6 bases, and the junction held 10 bases outside the gene matches. Per the germline V gene, CDR1 is SGHNT and CDR2 is YENEEA. The chain employs TRBV11-3 and TRBJ2-1; 7 bases match TRBD2. The origin of this receptor is a human donor in good health (CMV status not recorded). Some clones in this sample may be carry-over from other donors' samples. The sequencing input was PBMCs, sequenced either directly or after in vitro stimulation (not recorded which). CDR3 in amino acids: CASSPLAAQGNEQFF. CDR3 DNA: TGTGCCAGCAGCCCGCTAGCGGCGCAGGGCAATGAGCAGTTCTTC. Filled out from reference TRBV11-3 and TRBJ2-1, the complete variable domain reads EAGVVQSPRYKIIEKKQPVAFWCNPISGHNTLYWYLQNLGQGPELLIRYENEEAVDDSQLPKDRFSAERLKGVDSTLKIQPAELGDSAVYLCASSPLAAQGNEQFFGPGTRLTVL.